The 8 T cell receptor beta chains in this list originate from one sample, sequenced in a study of low-dose radiotherapy and immunotherapy resistance in tumors. Described time point: before trial treatment. Primers used for first-strand cDNA, a TRAV- and TRBV-specific set, covered both alpha and beta chains. TCRs underwent around 20 PCR cycles of amplification with a constant-region primer and V-primer adapter. TCRdb called the reads again in MiXCR, with one record for every CDR3 protein. The sample comprises about 64,000 distinct CDR3 sequences, more than 25% of which are singletons, and less than 8% rests with the top ten. The sequenced sample was PBMCs, obtained before treatment. The receptors come from a male donor with rectosigmoid adenocarcinoma.

The J gene is TRBJ1-5, the V gene TRBV7-2, with D hard to call. Germline loops: CDR1 SGHTA, CDR2 FQGNSA. V was trimmed by 1 base and J by 6 bases, leaving 4 bases between them. CDR3 length equals 12 residues. Here the CDR3 DNA reads TGTGCCAGCAGCTTAGAGCTTCAGCCCCAGCATTTT. Translating it yields CASSLELQPQHF.

This clonotype was seen at least ten times. This chain links TRBV28 with TRBJ2-3, with 13 positions matching TRBD2. The CDR3 runs 15 residues. With 5 bases clipped from V and 6 bases from J, the junction kept 5 bases outside the gene matches. Germline V lookup: CDR1 MDHEN, CDR2 SYDVKM. CDR3 loop: CASSKLAGGPDTQYF. CDR3 nucleotide sequence: TGTGCCAGCAGTAAACTAGCGGGAGGGCCGGATACGCAGTATTTT.

The chain employs TRBV3-1 and TRBJ1-2; no clear D gene. There are 13 residues in the CDR3. V shed 3 bases and J shed 2 bases, with 7 bases lying between them. CDR1 is LGHDT and CDR2 is YNNKEL in the germline V gene (reference sequence). CDR3 DNA: TGTGCCAGCAGCCATGCGCACAACTATGGCTACACCTTC. It translates to CASSHAHNYGYTF.

There are many counts of this clonotype. The chain has TRBV2 and TRBJ2-1, with TRBD2 identical over 10 bases. V gave up 4 bases and J gave up 5 bases; unmatched junction bases: 8. The CDR3 runs to 16 residues. Germline CDR1 and CDR2: SNHLY and FYNNEI. CDR3 in DNA: TGTGCCAGCAGTGCGGCTAGCGGGAGTGTCGACAATGAGCAGTTCTTC. Translated: CASSAASGSVDNEQFF.

V is TRBV12-3 or TRBV12-4 and J is TRBJ2-2; weak D call: TRBD2 (6 bases). Trimming left V 6 bases short and J 8 bases short, with 13 bases between. The length of the CDR3 is 13 residues. The CDR3 nucleotides read TGTGCCAGCAGCCCTCACGGGAGTGGGGAGCTGTTTTTT. Its translation: CASSPHGSGELFF.

In its sample, this clonotype was seen a few times. This likely stems from a read error, as it lies one base from a far larger clone. The rearrangement links TRBV5-5 to TRBJ2-1; TRBD1 matches at 11 bases. The CDR3 has 15 residues. J gave up 10 bases and V 4 bases, and 10 bases lay outside the gene matches. Germline CDR1 is SGHKS and CDR2 is YYEKEE (reference sequence). The CDR3 bases are TGTGCCAGCAGCCAACGGGGACAGGGGGGCTGGGAGCAGTTCTTC. Protein sequence: CASSQRGQGGWEQFF.

The chain has TRBV6-5 and TRBJ2-1, with D possibly matching TRBD1 (5 bases). The germline CDR1 and CDR2 sequences are MNHEY and SVGAGI. The V and J ends lost 4 bases and 5 bases respectively, with 15 bases between them. The CDR3 covers 15 residues. The CDR3 DNA sequence: TGTGCCAGCAGTTGGGCATACGACAGAGACAATGAGCAGTTCTTC. Its translation: CASSWAYDRDNEQFF.

This clonotype has a count of ten or more. V is TRBV25-1 and J is TRBJ1-1; no clear D gene. The germline V gene encodes CDR1 MGHDK and CDR2 SYGVNS. Trimming took off 2 bases at V and 5 bases at J, with 6 bases between the two ends. CDR3 length: 12 residues. CDR3 sequence reads: CASSERGTEAFF. The CDR3 coding sequence is TGTGCCAGCAGTGAACGGGGTACTGAAGCTTTCTTT.